These T cell receptor beta chains were read from a single sample in a study of shared clonotypes between healthy human individuals. TCRdb keeps only in-frame clones here, not all; method: immunoSEQ multiplex PCR. This sample carries 2 million to 2.5 million clones, around 93% of them seen once, and the ten largest clones take around 0.38%. Sequencing was carried out using naive CD4+ T cells from PBMCs. The receptors come from a man between 18 and 35 years old in good health. Some clones in this sample may be carry-over from other donors' samples. The CDR3 runs from the conserved cysteine through the conserved F or W. A D gene is named only where the DNA matches it firmly. Rows give clone size only sometimes, using once, few, many, or a class for an expanded clone.

CDR3aa: CASSPLGTSGTHTQYF
CDR3nt: TGTGCCAGCTCACCACTGGGGACTAGCGGGACACATACGCAGTATTTT
v_gene: TRBV18
d_gene: TRBD2
j_gene: TRBJ2-3
abundance: NA

CDR3aa: CASSPRGGQFLVHTEAFF
CDR3nt: TGTGCCAGCAGTCCCCGGGGAGGGCAGTTCCTCGTGCACACTGAAGCTTTCTTT
v_gene: TRBV27
d_gene: NA
j_gene: TRBJ1-1
abundance: once

CDR3aa: CASSRGGVNEQFF
CDR3nt: TGTGCCAGCAGTCGAGGGGGGGTCAATGAGCAGTTCTTC
v_gene: TRBV6-5
d_gene: NA
j_gene: TRBJ2-1
abundance: once

CDR3aa: CASSQGTSGRARETQYF
CDR3nt: TGTGCCAGCAGCCAAGGGACTAGCGGGAGGGCCCGGGAGACCCAGTACTTC
v_gene: TRBV5-5
d_gene: TRBD2
j_gene: TRBJ2-5
abundance: NA

CDR3aa: CASPPRGKGTEAFF
CDR3nt: TGTGCCAGCCCGCCGAGGGGAAAGGGGACTGAAGCTTTCTTT
v_gene: TRBV28
d_gene: NA
j_gene: TRBJ1-1
abundance: once

CDR3aa: CASSSDRDLTEAFF
CDR3nt: TGTGCCAGCTCAAGTGACAGGGATCTCACTGAAGCTTTCTTT
v_gene: TRBV18
d_gene: TRBD1
j_gene: TRBJ1-1
abundance: NA

CDR3aa: CASRGRRKSGWDYEQYF
CDR3nt: TGTGCCAGCCGCGGAAGGAGAAAGAGCGGGTGGGACTACGAGCAGTACTTC
v_gene: TRBV27
d_gene: NA
j_gene: TRBJ2-7
abundance: NA

CDR3aa: CASSSPGRLGYGYTF
CDR3nt: TGTGCCAGCAGTTCCCCGGGGCGACTGGGCTATGGCTACACCTTC
v_gene: TRBV6-1
d_gene: NA
j_gene: TRBJ1-2
abundance: few

CDR3aa: CASTLGHNEQFF
CDR3nt: TGTGCCAGTACACTTGGGCACAATGAGCAGTTCTTC
v_gene: TRBV28
d_gene: NA
j_gene: TRBJ2-1
abundance: NA

CDR3aa: CASSFGLLGDTQYF
CDR3nt: TGTGCCAGCAGCTTTGGCCTCCTCGGGGATACGCAGTATTTT
v_gene: TRBV7-9
d_gene: NA
j_gene: TRBJ2-3
abundance: once

CDR3aa: CASSFGGQETQYF
CDR3nt: TGCGCCAGCAGCTTTGGCGGACAAGAGACCCAGTACTTC
v_gene: TRBV5-1
d_gene: NA
j_gene: TRBJ2-5
abundance: once

CDR3aa: CASSQGRLGETQYF
CDR3nt: TGTGCCAGCAGCCAGGGACGCTTGGGGGAGACCCAGTACTTC
v_gene: TRBV21-1
d_gene: NA
j_gene: TRBJ2-5
abundance: NA